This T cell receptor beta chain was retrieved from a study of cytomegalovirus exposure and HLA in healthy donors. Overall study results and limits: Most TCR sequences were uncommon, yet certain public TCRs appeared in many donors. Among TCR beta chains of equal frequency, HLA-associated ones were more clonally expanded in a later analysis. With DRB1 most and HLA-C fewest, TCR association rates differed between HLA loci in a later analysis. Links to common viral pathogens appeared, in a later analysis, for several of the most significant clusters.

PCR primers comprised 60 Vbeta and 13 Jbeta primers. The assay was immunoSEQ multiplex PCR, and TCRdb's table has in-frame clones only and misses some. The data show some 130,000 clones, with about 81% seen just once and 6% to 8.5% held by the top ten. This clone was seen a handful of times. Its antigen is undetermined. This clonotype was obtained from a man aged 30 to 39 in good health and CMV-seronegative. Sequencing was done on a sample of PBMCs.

The CDR3 sequence is CASSPRGSNQPQHF. In DNA form, the CDR3 reads TGTGCCAGCAGCCCCAGGGGTAGCAATCAGCCCCAGCATTTT. This chain uses TRBV13 with TRBJ1-5, with a tentative D call TRBD1 (6 bases). V gave up 5 bases and J gave up 0 bases, with 8 bases separating them. The CDR3 is 14 amino acids. The V gene's germline CDR1 is PRHDT and CDR2 FYEKMQ (reference sequence).